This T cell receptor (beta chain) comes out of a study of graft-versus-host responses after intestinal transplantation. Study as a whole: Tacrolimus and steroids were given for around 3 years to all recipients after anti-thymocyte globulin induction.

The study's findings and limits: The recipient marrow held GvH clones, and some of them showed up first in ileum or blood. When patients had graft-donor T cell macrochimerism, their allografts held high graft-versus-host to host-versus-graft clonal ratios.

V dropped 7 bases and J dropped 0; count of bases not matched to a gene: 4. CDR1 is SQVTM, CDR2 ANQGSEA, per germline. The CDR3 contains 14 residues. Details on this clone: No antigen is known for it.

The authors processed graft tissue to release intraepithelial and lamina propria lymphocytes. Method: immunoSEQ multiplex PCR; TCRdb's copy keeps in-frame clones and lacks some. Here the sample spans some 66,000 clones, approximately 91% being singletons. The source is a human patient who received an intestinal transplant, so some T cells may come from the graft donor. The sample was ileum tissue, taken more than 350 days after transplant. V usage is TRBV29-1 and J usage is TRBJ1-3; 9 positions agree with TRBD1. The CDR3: CSGTGGLSGNTIYF. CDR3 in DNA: TGCAGCGGAACAGGGGGCCTCTCTGGAAACACCATATATTTT.